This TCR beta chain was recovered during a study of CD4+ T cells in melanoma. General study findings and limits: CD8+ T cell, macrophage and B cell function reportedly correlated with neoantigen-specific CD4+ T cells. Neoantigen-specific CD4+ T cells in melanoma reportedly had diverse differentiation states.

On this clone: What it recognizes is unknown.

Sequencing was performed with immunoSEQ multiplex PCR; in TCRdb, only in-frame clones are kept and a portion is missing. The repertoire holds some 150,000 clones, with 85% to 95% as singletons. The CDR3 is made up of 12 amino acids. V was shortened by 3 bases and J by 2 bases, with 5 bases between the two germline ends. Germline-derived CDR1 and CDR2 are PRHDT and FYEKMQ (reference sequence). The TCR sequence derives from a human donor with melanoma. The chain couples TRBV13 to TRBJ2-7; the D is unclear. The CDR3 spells CASSFRPYEQYF. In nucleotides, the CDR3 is TGTGCCAGCAGCTTCCGACCCTACGAGCAGTACTTC.